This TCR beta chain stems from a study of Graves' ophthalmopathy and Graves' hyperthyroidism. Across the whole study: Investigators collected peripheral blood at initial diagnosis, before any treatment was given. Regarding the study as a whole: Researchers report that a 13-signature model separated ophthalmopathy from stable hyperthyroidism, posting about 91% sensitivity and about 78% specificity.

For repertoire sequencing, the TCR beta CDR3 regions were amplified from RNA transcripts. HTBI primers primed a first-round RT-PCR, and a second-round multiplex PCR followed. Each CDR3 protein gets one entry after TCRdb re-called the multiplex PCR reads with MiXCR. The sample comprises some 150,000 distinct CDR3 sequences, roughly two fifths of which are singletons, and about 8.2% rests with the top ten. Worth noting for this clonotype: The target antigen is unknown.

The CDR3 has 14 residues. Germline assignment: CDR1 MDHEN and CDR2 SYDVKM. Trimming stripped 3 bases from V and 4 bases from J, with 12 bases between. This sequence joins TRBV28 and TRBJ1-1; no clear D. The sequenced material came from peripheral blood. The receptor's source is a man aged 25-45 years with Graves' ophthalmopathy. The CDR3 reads CASSFQEEVTEAFF. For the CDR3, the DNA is TGTGCCAGCAGTTTCCAGGAGGAGGTCACTGAAGCTTTCTTT.